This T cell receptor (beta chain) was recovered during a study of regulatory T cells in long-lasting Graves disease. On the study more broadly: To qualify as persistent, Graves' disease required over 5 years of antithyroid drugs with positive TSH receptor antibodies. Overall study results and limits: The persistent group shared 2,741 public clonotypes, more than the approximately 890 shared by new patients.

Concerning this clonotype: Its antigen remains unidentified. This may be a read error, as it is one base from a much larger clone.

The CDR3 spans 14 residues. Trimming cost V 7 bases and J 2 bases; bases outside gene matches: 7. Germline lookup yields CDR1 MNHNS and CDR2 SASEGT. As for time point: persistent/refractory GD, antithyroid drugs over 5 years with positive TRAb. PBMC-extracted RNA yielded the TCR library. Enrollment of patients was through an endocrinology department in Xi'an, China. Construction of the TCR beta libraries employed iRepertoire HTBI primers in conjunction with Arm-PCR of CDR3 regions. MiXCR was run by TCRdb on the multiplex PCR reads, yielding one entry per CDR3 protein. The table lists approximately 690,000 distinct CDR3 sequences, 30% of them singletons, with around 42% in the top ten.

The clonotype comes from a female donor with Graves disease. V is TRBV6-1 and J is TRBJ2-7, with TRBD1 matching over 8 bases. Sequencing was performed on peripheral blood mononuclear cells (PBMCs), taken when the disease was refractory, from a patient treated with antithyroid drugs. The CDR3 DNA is TGTGCCAGCACAGGGGGCGGACAGACCTACGAGCAGTACTTC. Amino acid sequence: CASTGGGQTYEQYF.